This T cell receptor beta chain is from a study of OX40 agonist ivuxolimab in advanced cancers. Findings and limits, study-wide: At doses 0.1 to 3.0 mg/kg, CD4+ and CD8+ clones expanded.

In regard to this clone: Antigen unknown.

The protocol was immunoSEQ multiplex PCR, while the TCRdb copy is restricted to in-frame clones and leaves out a portion. The sample holds around 37,000 clones; more than 80% are singletons and the top ten take roughly a fifth. Trimming took off 6 bases at V and 4 bases at J, with 12 bases between the two ends. The CDR3 consists of 13 residues. The germline V gene encodes CDR1 MNHEY and CDR2 SMNVEV (reference sequence). Sequenced material: CD4+ or CD8+ T cells sorted from blood, taken in a trial of the OX40 agonist ivuxolimab. This TCR was recovered from an adult with an advanced solid tumor such as melanoma, head and neck, liver or kidney cancer. The chain uses TRBV27 and TRBJ1-1; possible D gene TRBD1, 6 bases. CDR3 coding DNA: TGTGCCAGCAGACAGGGAGTCTTCACTGAAGCTTTCTTT. Translation: CASRQGVFTEAFF.